Below are 22 T cell receptor beta chains sequenced from a single sample in a study of long-term antiretroviral therapy in people with HIV. Sequencing used immunoSEQ v3.0 at survey level. Sequencing used immunoSEQ multiplex PCR; TCRdb keeps in-frame clones, though not all of them. The sample has 25,000 to 35,000 clones, around 72% seen once; the top ten hold 8% to 9%. The source was unsorted PBMCs, collected 3.1 years after starting antiretroviral therapy. These receptors originate from a woman aged 50 to 60 with HIV.

The gene calls are TRBV5-1 and TRBJ2-4; D call uncertain. Germline lookup yields CDR1 SGHRS and CDR2 YFSETQ. The CDR3 contains 13 residues. V was shortened by 0 bases and J by 7 bases, with 8 bases between the two germline ends. CDR3 DNA sequence: TGCGCCAGCAGCTTGGCCGGTGAGAACATTCAGTACTTC. Protein sequence: CASSLAGENIQYF.

J is TRBJ2-7 and V is TRBV9; tentative D call: TRBD1 (5 bases). CDR1 is SGDLS, CDR2 YYNGEE, per germline. V dropped 3 bases and J dropped 3 bases, with 16 bases sitting between them. The CDR3 sequence is 15 residues long. CDR3 sequence reads: CASSADWGPYYEQYF. CDR3 DNA: TGTGCCAGCAGCGCCGACTGGGGCCCCTACTACGAGCAGTACTTC.

The gene calls are TRBV2 and TRBJ1-5; D is unclear. CDR1 is SNHLY, CDR2 FYNNEI, per germline. This CDR3 has 15 amino acids. With 2 bases removed from V and 4 bases from J, the gap between germline ends came to 12 bases. The DNA for the CDR3 is TGTGCCAGCAGTGAACGCGGGCAGAGAAATCAGCCCCAGCATTTT. It encodes CASSERGQRNQPQHF.

The V call is TRBV9, the J call TRBJ1-6; 8 bases match TRBD1. Germline CDR1 SGDLS, CDR2 YYNGEE. Trimming at V came to 3 bases and at J to 10 bases, leaving 6 bases not matched to a gene. The CDR3 covers 14 residues. In DNA form, the CDR3 reads TGTGCCAGCAGCGCGACAGGGGATGTGTCACCCCTCCACTTT. Its translation: CASSATGDVSPLHF. The full variable domain, with the rest looked up from reference TRBV9 and TRBJ1-6, is DSGVTQTPKHLITATGQRVTLRCSPRSGDLSVYWYQQSLDQGLQFLIQYYNGEERAKGNILERFSAQQFPDLHSELNLSSLELGDSALYFCASSATGDVSPLHFGNGTRLTVT.

This chain uses TRBV25-1 with TRBJ2-7, with 9 bases aligning to TRBD2. Germline V lookup: CDR1 MGHDK, CDR2 SYGVNS. V lost 3 bases, J lost 6 bases, and 3 bases stayed unmatched. CDR3 length: 13 amino acids. The CDR3 is CASSEAGGREQYF. The CDR3 nucleotides read TGTGCCAGCAGTGAGGCGGGGGGGCGCGAGCAGTACTTC.

This clone came up a few times. This chain joins TRBV4-2 and TRBJ2-2; D ambiguous. From germline, CDR1 is LGHNA and CDR2 YNFKEQ. The CDR3 is 13 residues long. V was cut by 6 bases and J by 6 bases, with 11 bases left in between. The CDR3 DNA reads TGTGCCAGCAGTCCGAAAGGGTCCGGGGAGCTGTTTTTT. Encoded protein: CASSPKGSGELFF.

The chain carries TRBV5-4 and TRBJ1-4; 10 bases are a match to TRBD1. After removal of 5 bases from V and 5 bases from J, the junction contained 3 bases not matched to a gene. The germline V gene encodes CDR1 SGHNT and CDR2 YYREEE (reference sequence). The CDR3 sequence is 14 residues long. The DNA for the CDR3 is TGTGCCAGCAGTCCGGGACAGGGGAATGAAAAACTGTTTTTT. Translation gives CASSPGQGNEKLFF.

The rearrangement joins TRBV11-2 to TRBJ2-5; D call uncertain. Germline V gene data show CDR1 as SGHAT and CDR2 as FQNNGV. Trimming removed 4 bases at V and 1 base at J, with 10 bases between. The CDR3 length is 14 residues. As DNA, the CDR3 is TGTGCCAGCAGCTCGGCCCGGTCCCAAGAGACCCAGTACTTC. Its translation: CASSSARSQETQYF.

V usage is TRBV7-9 and J usage is TRBJ1-4; D perhaps matches TRBD1 (6 bases). The CDR3 loop spans 13 amino acids. V dropped 9 bases and J dropped 7 bases, with 15 bases sitting between them. Germline V gene data show CDR1 as SEHNR and CDR2 as FQNEAQ (reference sequence). In DNA, the CDR3 is TGTGCCAGTAGACTCGGGACATCTGAAAAACTGTTTTTT. It codes for CASRLGTSEKLFF.

The chain uses TRBV7-2 and TRBJ2-3; 9 bases fit TRBD2. CDR1 and CDR2 (germline): SGHTA, FQGNSA. The V gene end was trimmed by 1 base and the J gene end by 0 bases; junction bases not matched to a gene: 2. This CDR3 has 16 residues. CDR3 region: CASSLVLAGSTDTQYF. The CDR3 DNA sequence: TGTGCCAGCAGCTTAGTCCTAGCGGGGAGCACAGATACGCAGTATTTT.

The gene calls are TRBV5-5 and TRBJ2-7; 12 bases agree with TRBD1. This CDR3 has 15 residues. CDR1 is SGHKS, CDR2 YYEKEE, per germline (reference sequence). V lost 4 bases and J lost 2; bases outside the gene matches: 4. Here the CDR3 DNA reads TGTGCCAGCAGCCAGGGACAGGGGGCAACCTACGAGCAGTACGTC. This gives the protein CASSQGQGATYEQYV.

The chain employs TRBV2 and TRBJ2-7; 7 nucleotides match TRBD2. V lost 6 bases to trimming and J lost 2 bases; unmatched junction nucleotides: 10. Germline values: CDR1 SNHLY, CDR2 FYNNEI. The CDR3 totals 15 residues. CDR3 DNA sequence: TGTGCCAGCAGACTGGGCCTAGCGGCTACCTACGAGCAGTACTTC. It yields the protein CASRLGLAATYEQYF.

This clone was observed a handful of times. The chain joins TRBV6-9 to TRBJ1-2; D gene ambiguous. Germline V gives CDR1 MNHGY, CDR2 SVAAGI. Trimming stripped 11 bases from V and 8 bases from J, with 15 bases between. The CDR3 is made up of 11 amino acids. The CDR3 loop reads CADHGLGGYTF. DNA for the CDR3: TGTGCCGATCATGGATTGGGAGGCTACACCTTC.

The chain links TRBV19 to TRBJ1-1, with D perhaps matching TRBD1 (5 bases). CDR1 and CDR2 from the germline V gene are LNHDA and SQIVND (reference sequence). V was cut by 4 bases and J by 5 bases, with 23 bases left in between. The CDR3 runs 17 residues. Here the CDR3 DNA reads TGTGCCAGTAGTAGCGAATGGGGGGTTTTGAGGCAGACTGAAGCTTTCTTT. Its protein is CASSSEWGVLRQTEAFF.

In this sample, this clone turned up once. The chain recombines TRBV27 with TRBJ2-7, with 7 bases aligning to TRBD1. Trimming cost V 5 bases and J 0 bases; bases outside gene matches: 4. The CDR3 contains 14 residues. CDR1 and CDR2 (germline): MNHEY, SMNVEV (reference sequence). The CDR3 region has the DNA TGTGCCAGCAGTCCGACAGGGAGCTCCTACGAGCAGTACGTC. This gives the protein CASSPTGSSYEQYV.

This clone has a handful of counts. This rearrangement joins TRBV28 to TRBJ1-5; D unclear. The V end was cut by 6 bases, the J end by 8 bases, with 11 bases between. This CDR3 comprises 12 residues. The germline V gene encodes CDR1 MDHEN and CDR2 SYDVKM. CDR3 residues: CASSLPEEPQHF. CDR3 nucleotide sequence: TGTGCCAGCAGCCTGCCCGAGGAGCCCCAGCATTTT.

This chain uses TRBV7-8 with TRBJ1-6; 7 bases match TRBD1. V shed 2 bases and J 7 bases; nucleotides not matched to a gene: 8. This CDR3 spans 16 amino acids. Germline V gene data show CDR1 as SGHVS and CDR2 as FQNEAQ. The CDR3 nucleotides read TGTGCCAGCAGCTTATATACAGGGGCAAAAAATTCACCCCTCCACTTT. This encodes CASSLYTGAKNSPLHF.

The chain is built from TRBV6-1 and TRBJ1-5; maybe TRBD1 (6 bases). The V and J ends lost 6 bases and 0 bases respectively, with 9 bases between them. This CDR3 comprises 14 residues. Germline CDR1 MNHNS, CDR2 SASEGT. The CDR3 DNA reads as TGTGCCAGCAGAGCGGACAGTAGCAATCAGCCCCAGCATTTT. Protein product: CASRADSSNQPQHF.

V is TRBV19 and J is TRBJ2-3; TRBD2 might be the D (6 bases). The V and J ends lost 5 bases and 4 bases respectively, with 13 bases between them. Per the germline V gene, CDR1 is LNHDA and CDR2 is SQIVND (reference sequence). CDR3 size: 14 residues. Written as DNA, the CDR3 is TGTGCCAGTAGTGGCGGCGGGGCCTCAGATACGCAGTATTTT. It is translated as CASSGGGASDTQYF. The full variable domain, rest sourced from reference TRBV19 and TRBJ2-3, is DGGITQSPKYLFRKEGQNVTLSCEQNLNHDAMYWYRQDPGQGLRLIYYSQIVNDFQKGDIAEGYSVSREKKESFPLTVTSAQKNPTAFYLCASSGGGASDTQYFGPGTRLTVL.

This sequence joins TRBV7-8 and TRBJ2-1, with D hard to call. The length of the CDR3 is 13 residues. Between the trimmed V and J ends, which lost 5 bases and 8 bases, there was a span of 13 bases. The V gene's germline CDR1 is SGHVS and CDR2 FQNEAQ. CDR3 DNA: TGTGCCAGCAGCCCTAGTCTGGGTTATGAGCAGTTCTTC. Residues: CASSPSLGYEQFF.

The CDR3 loop reads CASSLVASGGGSTDTQYF. Written as DNA, the CDR3 is TGCGCCAGCAGCTTGGTGGCTAGCGGGGGCGGGAGCACAGATACGCAGTATTTT. The chain joins TRBV5-1 to TRBJ2-3; 10 positions agree with TRBD2. Looked up from germline, CDR1 is SGHRS and CDR2 is YFSETQ. The trim removed 0 bases at V and 0 bases at J, leaving 7 bases unmatched. This CDR3 spans 18 amino acids. The variable domain in full, with the rest retrieved from reference TRBV5-1 and TRBJ2-3, is KAGVTQTPRYLIKTRGQQVTLSCSPISGHRSVSWYQQTPGQGLQFLFEYFSETQRNKGNFPGRFSGRQFSNSRSEMNVSTLELGDSALYLCASSLVASGGGSTDTQYFGPGTRLTVL.

V is TRBV18 and J is TRBJ1-5; D may be TRBD1 (6 bases). The CDR3 has 16 amino acids. Germline CDR1 KGHSH, CDR2 LQKENI. Trimming shortened V by 5 bases and J by 3 bases, and 17 bases separated the two germline ends. The CDR3 spells CASSTTGGQVNQPQHF. As DNA, the CDR3 is TGTGCCAGCTCAACAACGGGGGGGCAGGTCAATCAGCCCCAGCATTTT.